This T cell receptor (beta chain) was recorded in a study of blood T cell repertoires in COVID-19. The CDR3 is 15 amino acids. Trimming left V 4 bases short and J 3 bases short, with 13 bases between. Germline V CDR1 and CDR2: SGHTS, YDEGEE. The method was immunoSEQ multiplex PCR; TCRdb's version includes in-frame clones alone and lacks a portion of them. The sample lists around 81,000 clones, approximately 91% seen once, with more than 5.5% in the top ten. Sequencing was carried out using peripheral blood. The chain joins TRBV5-8 to TRBJ1-4; D unclear. This TCR was recovered from a man between 65 and 79 years old with acute or convalescent COVID-19. The CDR3 DNA reads as TGTGCCAGCAGCCCCGGGGTTGCGGCTAATGAAAAACTGTTTTTT. This translates into CASSPGVAANEKLFF.